This T cell receptor beta chain came from a study of brain T cells in children with intractable seizures. Study-wide points: Absence of clones before surgery may stem from lower sequencing depth.

Sequencing was limited to surgery cases with top T cell transcript signatures in brain tissue. Before surgery, patients took at least one anti-epileptic drug. The CDR3 totals 16 residues. Germline values: CDR1 SGHDT, CDR2 YYEEEE. Trimming took 1 base from V and 1 from J; bases not matched to a gene: 3. On this clone: Its antigen is still unknown.

Assay: immunoSEQ multiplex PCR; the TCRdb copy retains only in-frame clones and omits some. This sample has about 80,000 clones, with under 95% found just once. The material was peripheral blood, obtained at surgery. V and J are TRBV5-6 and TRBJ2-4; 9 positions match TRBD1. This receptor was identified in a girl under 10 years old with Rasmussen encephalitis and intractable seizures. CDR3 sequence (DNA): TGTGCCAGCAGCTTGAACAGGGGGCTTGCCAAAAACATTCAGTACTTC. The encoded protein is CASSLNRGLAKNIQYF.